A single sample is the source of the 19 T cell receptor beta chains below, sequenced in a study of cytomegalovirus exposure and HLA in healthy donors. The PCR made use of 60 Vbeta and 13 Jbeta primers. TCRdb's table, derived via immunoSEQ multiplex PCR, lists solely in-frame clones and lacks some. This sample carries 150,000 to 250,000 clones, around 80% of them seen once, and the ten largest clones take 1.5% to 2%. The sample consisted of PBMCs. These TCRs come from a man aged 30 to 45 in good health and CMV-seronegative.

Only a few counts were recorded for this clone. The CDR3 spells CAWSVGLSGNSDTQYF. As DNA, the CDR3 is TGTGCCTGGAGTGTAGGTCTTAGCGGGAACTCAGATACGCAGTATTTT. The genes are TRBV30 and TRBJ2-3; 8 bases match TRBD2. The CDR3 covers 16 residues. Germline V lookup: CDR1 GTSNPN, CDR2 SVGIG (reference sequence). V shed 0 bases and J 4 bases; nucleotides not matched to a gene: 9.

The V call is TRBV7-9, the J call TRBJ1-3, with 8 bases that match TRBD1. Germline CDR1 and CDR2: SEHNR and FQNEAQ (reference sequence). The CDR3 runs to 15 residues. V trimming: 4 bases; J trimming: 7 bases; junction bases outside the gene matches: 9. DNA of the CDR3: TGTGCCAGCAGCTCAGATCAGGGGGCGCGGAACACCATATATTTT. It specifies CASSSDQGARNTIYF.

The rearrangement uses TRBV5-4 and TRBJ2-3; 8 nucleotides align to TRBD1. The CDR3 covers 16 residues. With 4 bases clipped from V and 6 bases from J, the junction kept 13 bases outside the gene matches. Germline V CDR1 and CDR2: SGHNT, YYREEE (reference sequence). The CDR3: CASSIPRQGLWDTQYF. CDR3 coding DNA: TGTGCCAGCAGCATCCCTAGACAGGGGCTGTGGGATACGCAGTATTTT. The variable domain in full, with the rest retrieved from reference TRBV5-4 and TRBJ2-3, is ETGVTQSPTHLIKTRGQQVTLRCSSQSGHNTVSWYQQALGQGPQFIFQYYREEENGRGNFPPRFSGLQFPNYSSELNVNALELDDSALYLCASSIPRQGLWDTQYFGPGTRLTVL.

The genes are TRBV11-2 and TRBJ2-5, with TRBD2 identical over 12 bases. Germline CDR1 SGHAT, CDR2 FQNNGV. Germline trimming cut 6 bases from V and 5 bases from J; bases unmatched to any gene: 4. The CDR3 consists of 14 residues. This CDR3 is CASRPTSGSETQYF. The DNA for the CDR3 is TGTGCCAGCAGGCCGACTAGCGGGAGCGAGACCCAGTACTTC.

The chain is built from TRBV6-1 and TRBJ1-2; TRBD1 aligns across 8 bases. Germline trimming cut 6 bases from V and 6 bases from J; bases unmatched to any gene: 12. Germline values: CDR1 MNHNS, CDR2 SASEGT. This CDR3 contains 15 residues. CDR3 sequence: CASRKGDGTGDGYTF. CDR3 bases: TGTGCCAGCAGGAAGGGGGACGGGACAGGAGATGGCTACACCTTC.

The J gene is TRBJ2-6, the V gene TRBV2; 9 bases fit TRBD1. The V gene's germline CDR1 is SNHLY and CDR2 FYNNEI. The CDR3 has 17 residues. Trimming removed 4 bases from V and 2 bases from J; junction bases left unmatched: 6. The CDR3 sequence: CASSALTGGAGANVLTF. In DNA, the CDR3 is TGTGCCAGCAGTGCCCTTACAGGGGGCGCTGGGGCCAACGTCCTGACTTTC.

The chain combines TRBV4-1 with TRBJ2-7; 13 nucleotides agree with TRBD2. From germline, CDR1 is MGHRA and CDR2 YSYEKL. CDR3 length: 14 residues. V shed 5 bases and J 3 bases; nucleotides not matched to a gene: 1. The CDR3 protein is CASSGTSGDYEQYF. The CDR3 DNA reads TGCGCCAGCAGCGGGACTAGCGGGGACTACGAGCAGTACTTC.

V usage is TRBV7-9 and J usage is TRBJ1-4; 7 bases line up with TRBD1. J gave up 8 bases and V 1 base, and 10 bases lay outside the gene matches. Per germline, CDR1 SEHNR and CDR2 FQNEAQ (reference sequence). CDR3 length: 16 amino acids. CDR3 loop: CASSLVIIGTDEKLFF. Here the CDR3 DNA reads TGTGCCAGCAGCTTAGTAATTATCGGGACAGACGAAAAACTGTTTTTT.

V is TRBV7-2 and J is TRBJ2-3, with TRBD1 matching over 8 bases. The germline V gene has CDR1 SGHTA and CDR2 FQGNSA. V was pared by 2 bases and J by 7 bases, with 11 bases of the junction left unmatched. CDR3 length: 16 amino acids. CDR3 sequence reads: CASSLTRGRGQNTQYF. In nucleotides, the CDR3 is TGTGCCAGCAGCTTAACCCGGGGCAGGGGGCAGAATACGCAGTATTTT.

The chain couples TRBV30 to TRBJ1-3; D not certain. CDR1 is GTSNPN, CDR2 SVGIG, per germline (reference sequence). This CDR3 has 16 residues. Trimming shortened V by 2 bases and J by 0 bases, and 14 bases separated the two germline ends. The CDR3 is CAWSQRDLYSGNTIYF. The CDR3 DNA follows: TGTGCCTGGAGTCAGCGTGACCTTTACTCTGGAAACACCATATATTTT.

V is TRBV6-5 and J is TRBJ1-5; 8 nucleotides match TRBD1. CDR1 and CDR2 from the germline V gene are MNHEY and SVGAGI. This CDR3 is 14 amino acids long. Trimming cost V 7 bases and J 7 bases; bases outside gene matches: 9. CDR3 residues: CASKKTGERQPQHF. CDR3 bases: TGTGCCAGCAAAAAGACAGGGGAGCGACAGCCCCAGCATTTT.

The J gene is TRBJ2-7, the V gene TRBV9; a weak D match, TRBD2 (7 bases). The CDR3 contains 15 residues. Germline assignment: CDR1 SGDLS and CDR2 YYNGEE. Trimming cost V 4 bases and J 4 bases, with 18 bases left between them. The CDR3: CASSPEGGGPYEQYF. CDR3 DNA sequence: TGTGCCAGCAGCCCGGAGGGGGGAGGGCCTTACGAGCAGTACTTC.

The chain carries TRBV7-2 and TRBJ2-3, with TRBD2 matching 8 bases. There are 15 residues in the CDR3. Trimming at V came to 1 base and at J to 4 bases, leaving 4 bases not matched to a gene. Germline lookup yields CDR1 SGHTA and CDR2 FQGNSA. CDR3 region: CASSLDGRGSDTQYF. CDR3 DNA: TGTGCCAGCAGCTTAGACGGGAGGGGTTCAGATACGCAGTATTTT.

The chain carries TRBV28 and TRBJ1-5, with D perhaps matching TRBD1 (5 bases). CDR1 and CDR2 (germline): MDHEN, SYDVKM. V was pared by 6 bases and J by 11 bases, with 20 bases between. This CDR3 is built from 14 residues. The CDR3 DNA sequence: TGTGCCAGCAGCGGGGACGGACTAAGTGTGGCCCAGCATTTT. Amino acid sequence: CASSGDGLSVAQHF.

The rearrangement joins TRBV12-5 to TRBJ2-5; possible D gene TRBD1, 6 bases. There are 18 residues in the CDR3. Germline-derived CDR1 and CDR2 are LGHNT and FRNRAP. Trimming took off 0 bases at V and 4 bases at J, with 21 bases between the two ends. CDR3 residues: CASGLVREGSGVGETQYF. Here the CDR3 DNA reads TGTGCTAGTGGTTTGGTACGGGAAGGGTCAGGGGTGGGAGAGACCCAGTACTTC.

The chain couples TRBV19 to TRBJ1-5; D may be TRBD1 (6 bases). Germline lookup yields CDR1 LNHDA and CDR2 SQIVND (reference sequence). V lost 5 bases and J lost 6, with 20 bases in between. The CDR3 loop spans 16 amino acids. CDR3 region: CASSHRSQGIGQPQHF. Here the CDR3 DNA reads TGTGCCAGTAGTCATCGGTCACAGGGCATCGGTCAGCCCCAGCATTTT.

The chain recombines TRBV27 with TRBJ2-7; 7 bases are shared with TRBD2. The CDR3 totals 13 residues. Trimming removed 7 bases from V and 0 bases from J; junction bases left unmatched: 3. Germline CDR1 and CDR2: MNHEY and SMNVEV (reference sequence). The DNA of the CDR3 is TGTGCCAGCATTGCTAGCGGCTCCTACGAGCAGTACTTC. Protein product: CASIASGSYEQYF.

This rearrangement joins TRBV5-6 to TRBJ2-1, with no clear D. The CDR3 runs to 16 residues. CDR1 is SGHDT, CDR2 YYEEEE, per germline. V lost 0 bases, J lost 6 bases, and 16 bases lay in between. The CDR3 DNA reads as TGTGCCAGCAGCTTGGCCAGTTCTTACGCCTTCAATGAGCAGTTCTTC. This codes for CASSLASSYAFNEQFF. The full variable domain, in which reference TRBV5-6 and TRBJ2-1 provide the parts outside the CDR3, is DAGVTQSPTHLIKTRGQQVTLRCSPKSGHDTVSWYQQALGQGPQFIFQYYEEEERQRGNFPDRFSGHQFPNYSSELNVNALLLGDSALYLCASSLASSYAFNEQFFGPGTRLTVL.

V and J are TRBV5-6 and TRBJ1-5, with 8 bases matching TRBD1. The CDR3 is made up of 17 amino acids. V lost 0 bases and J lost 0; bases outside the gene matches: 5. The germline CDR1 and CDR2 sequences are SGHDT and YYEEEE. The CDR3 DNA is TGTGCCAGCAGCTTGGCGGCAGGGGGCCTTAGCAATCAGCCCCAGCATTTT. Its protein is CASSLAAGGLSNQPQHF.